These 27 T cell receptor beta chains share one sample of origin, sequenced in a study of early T cells in non-severe SARS-CoV-2 infection. TCRdb called the 5' RACE reads again in MiXCR, with one record for every CDR3 protein. This table has some 59,000 distinct CDR3 sequences, about 10% appearing once. Sequencing used whole blood. The receptor set was obtained from an adult who was a healthcare worker with PCR-confirmed SARS-CoV-2 infection or an uninfected control (not recorded which).

This clonotype was seen just once. A much larger clone differs by one base, so this may be a read error. The chain is built from TRBV13 and TRBJ2-7; D not certain. Germline CDR1 reads PRHDT; CDR2 reads FYEKMQ (reference sequence). V lost 2 bases, J lost 6 bases, and 11 bases lay in between. The CDR3 has 13 amino acids. The CDR3 loop reads CASSLSIQSEQYF. DNA of the CDR3: TGTGCCAGCAGCTTATCGATCCAGTCCGAGCAGTACTTC.

There are many counts of this clonotype. The V and J genes are TRBV20-1 and TRBJ1-3, with 8 bases lining up with TRBD1. The V segment lost 5 bases and the J segment 3 bases; nucleotides outside the gene matches: 6. The CDR3 extends over 14 amino acids. The V gene's germline CDR1 is DFQATT and CDR2 SNEGSKA (reference sequence). The CDR3: CSALDRGVGNTIYF. CDR3 nucleotides: TGCAGTGCTTTAGACAGGGGTGTTGGAAACACCATATATTTT.

The J gene is TRBJ2-3, the V gene TRBV7-3; D may be TRBD1 (6 bases). In germline, CDR1 is SGHTA, CDR2 FQGTGA. There are 14 residues in the CDR3. Trimming stripped 5 bases from V and 5 bases from J, with 14 bases between. This CDR3 reads CASSPRWGLDTQYF. As DNA, the CDR3 is TGTGCCAGCAGCCCCCGTTGGGGGCTAGATACGCAGTATTTT.

In this sample, this clonotype turned up a few times. CDR3 nucleotide sequence: TGCAGCGTCTCAGGTGGACCGAAGAGTTCCTACGAGCAGTACTTC. Its protein product is CSVSGGPKSSYEQYF. The chain recombines TRBV29-1 with TRBJ2-7; D not certain. Germline V CDR1 and CDR2: SQVTM, ANQGSEA. The CDR3 contains 15 residues. Trimming left V 6 bases short and J 1 base short, with 19 bases between.

The J gene is TRBJ2-7, the V gene TRBV3-1; 7 bases are shared with TRBD1. This CDR3 spans 15 amino acids. Unmatched junction bases numbered 6, after V lost 4 bases and J lost 0 bases. Germline V lookup: CDR1 LGHDT, CDR2 YNNKEL (reference sequence). The CDR3 DNA sequence: TGTGCCAGCAGCCTGATGACAGGGCCCTCCTACGAGCAGTACTTC. It is translated as CASSLMTGPSYEQYF.

This clonotype appeared many times. The genes are TRBV24-1 and TRBJ2-5; perhaps TRBD1 as D (6 bases). The V gene lost 5 bases and the J gene lost 1 base, with 13 bases spanning the gap. The CDR3 runs 15 residues. Germline CDR1 reads KGHDR; CDR2 reads SFDVKD. CDR3 sequence: CATSASFRGQETQYF. For the CDR3, the DNA is TGTGCCACCAGTGCCTCATTCAGGGGCCAAGAGACCCAGTACTTC.

This clonotype was detected ten times or more. The V call is TRBV11-2, the J call TRBJ2-3; D gene uncertain. The CDR3 length is 14 residues. Germline V CDR1 and CDR2: SGHAT, FQNNGV. V lost 7 bases to trimming and J lost 1 base, with 12 bases between them. Here the CDR3 DNA reads TGTGCCAGCACCCTTCAGTACCGCACAGATACGCAGTATTTT. Its translation is CASTLQYRTDTQYF.

This clonotype showed up many times. The rearrangement links TRBV2 to TRBJ2-1; D is unclear. The CDR3 is 12 residues long. V was trimmed by 6 bases and J by 8 bases, leaving 11 bases between them. The germline gives CDR1 SNHLY, CDR2 FYNNEI. The CDR3 DNA reads as TGTGCCAGCAGGGCTGCCGGCGATGAGCAGTTCTTC. Translated, it gives CASRAAGDEQFF.

This clonotype came up many times. The J gene is TRBJ2-7, the V gene TRBV20-1, with 7 bases lining up with TRBD1. Germline-derived CDR1 and CDR2 are DFQATT and SNEGSKA (reference sequence). The length of the CDR3 is 15 residues. Trimming took 3 bases from V and 2 from J; bases not matched to a gene: 10. Written as DNA, the CDR3 is TGCAGTGCTAGTCATAACGCAGGGGGACCCTACGAGCAGTACTTC. This translates into CSASHNAGGPYEQYF.

The chain joins TRBV6-6 to TRBJ1-1, with a weak D call TRBD1 (5 bases). V dropped 7 bases and J dropped 8 bases, with 14 bases sitting between them. CDR1 is MNHNY, CDR2 SVGAGI, per germline (reference sequence). The CDR3 length is 12 residues. CDR3 amino acids: CASKVGDREAFF. The CDR3 coding sequence is TGTGCCAGCAAGGTAGGGGATCGCGAAGCTTTCTTT.

This clonotype showed up many times. V and J are TRBV5-1 and TRBJ2-1; TRBD2 aligns across 7 bases. The length of the CDR3 is 15 residues. The V gene end was trimmed by 2 bases and the J gene end by 0 bases; junction bases not matched to a gene: 2. Germline-derived CDR1 and CDR2 are SGHRS and YFSETQ. CDR3 sequence: CASSLRDYSYNEQFF. The CDR3 nucleotides are TGCGCCAGCAGCTTACGGGACTACTCCTACAATGAGCAGTTCTTC.

This clonotype was observed a handful of times. J is TRBJ1-2 and V is TRBV10-3; maybe TRBD1 (6 bases). V was trimmed by 0 bases and J by 8 bases, leaving 13 bases between them. The germline CDR1 and CDR2 sequences are ENHRY and SYGVKD. The CDR3 is 14 residues long. The CDR3 DNA reads as TGTGCCATCAGTGAGTCGATCCGGGACACCGGCTACACCTTC. This encodes CAISESIRDTGYTF.

This clonotype was detected only a few times. The chain links TRBV11-2 to TRBJ2-1, with D hard to call. Germline V gene lookup returns CDR1 SGHAT and CDR2 FQNNGV. Trimming shortened V by 0 bases and J by 9 bases, and 12 bases separated the two germline ends. CDR3 size: 14 residues. The CDR3 here is CASSLDRMSTEQFF. Written as DNA, the CDR3 is TGTGCCAGCAGCTTAGATCGGATGTCAACTGAGCAGTTCTTC. The complete variable domain, with remaining parts taken from reference TRBV11-2 and TRBJ2-1, reads EAGVAQSPRYKIIEKRQSVAFWCNPISGHATLYWYQQILGQGPKLLIQFQNNGVVDDSQLPKDRFSAERLKGVDSTLKIQPAKLEDSAVYLCASSLDRMSTEQFFGPGTRLTVL.

The chain joins TRBV28 to TRBJ2-3, with D perhaps TRBD2 (5 bases). Trimming took 3 bases from V and 6 from J, leaving 13 bases between them. The length of the CDR3 is 14 residues. Germline V gene sequence: CDR1 MDHEN, CDR2 SYDVKM. The CDR3 here is CASSFQRSGDTQYF. The CDR3, as DNA: TGTGCCAGCAGTTTCCAACGATCGGGGGATACGCAGTATTTT.

The sample holds many counts of this clonotype. V and J are TRBV30 and TRBJ2-1, with D hard to call. In germline, CDR1 is GTSNPN, CDR2 SVGIG (reference sequence). With 0 bases removed from V and 6 bases from J, the gap between germline ends came to 6 bases. The CDR3 has 12 residues. The CDR3 here is CAWSVLSNEQFF. The DNA of the CDR3 is TGTGCCTGGAGTGTTTTGAGCAATGAGCAGTTCTTC.

The CDR3 is CASSTQASGTYEQYF. The CDR3 nucleotides read TGTGCCAGCAGCACGCAGGCTAGCGGAACCTACGAGCAGTACTTC. V is TRBV7-2 and J is TRBJ2-7; 7 bases fit TRBD2. Per germline, CDR1 SGHTA and CDR2 FQGNSA. Losses at the gene ends were 5 bases for V and 2 bases for J; bases not matched to a gene: 9. This CDR3 is built from 15 residues.

This clonotype was seen a handful of times. The chain has TRBV7-9 and TRBJ1-3, with D perhaps TRBD1 (5 bases). Germline-derived CDR1 and CDR2 are SEHNR and FQNEAQ (reference sequence). CDR3 length equals 17 residues. The V end lost 5 bases, the J end lost 0 bases, and 17 bases lay between the germline ends. CDR3 coding DNA: TGTGCCAGCAGCCCGCTGACAGCCTCTAGCTCTGGAAACACCATATATTTT. Translation: CASSPLTASSSGNTIYF.

This clonotype has at least ten counts. In DNA form, the CDR3 reads TGTGCCAGCAGCCCCTCGACTAGCGGGGGGGTCAGCTCCTACAATGAGCAGTTCTTC. This translates into CASSPSTSGGVSSYNEQFF. This chain uses TRBV3-1 with TRBJ2-1; TRBD2 agrees at 14 bases. In germline, CDR1 is LGHDT, CDR2 YNNKEL (reference sequence). The CDR3 extends over 19 amino acids. With V trimmed by 4 bases and J by 0 bases, 8 bases remained unmatched.

This chain links TRBV12-3 or TRBV12-4 with TRBJ2-5; 7 bases map to TRBD1. The length of the CDR3 is 15 residues. V was pared by 4 bases and J by 4 bases, with 9 bases of the junction left unmatched. Here the CDR3 DNA reads TGTGCCAGCAGTTATAACGAAGGGGGCGCAGAGACCCAGTACTTC. Amino acid sequence: CASSYNEGGAETQYF.

Comment on this clonotype: Possible read error: a much larger clone is one base away. V and J are TRBV6-1 and TRBJ1-4, with a weak D call TRBD1 (5 bases). This CDR3 contains 13 residues. V was shortened by 8 bases and J by 8 bases, with 15 bases between the two germline ends. Germline V gene sequence: CDR1 MNHNS, CDR2 SASEGT. CDR3 sequence (DNA): TGTGCCAGCTATCAGGGCTTTTACGAAAAACTGTTTTTT. Its protein product is CASYQGFYEKLFF.

This clonotype was picked up many times. The V and J genes are TRBV5-4 and TRBJ2-1; 8 bases fit TRBD1. Germline V gene data show CDR1 as SGHNT and CDR2 as YYREEE (reference sequence). The CDR3 length is 15 residues. The ends lost 2 bases at V and 3 bases at J; junction bases unmatched: 4. In DNA, the CDR3 is TGTGCCAGCAGCTTTCGCGACAGGGGCTACAATGAGCAGTTCTTC. It codes for CASSFRDRGYNEQFF.

This clonotype was counted a few times. The CDR3 DNA reads TGCGCCAGCAGCTTGGGGGGCGTCCCTAACACCATATATTTT. Translation gives CASSLGGVPNTIYF. This chain connects TRBV5-1 to TRBJ1-3; a possible D gene is TRBD1 (5 bases). Germline-derived CDR1 and CDR2 are SGHRS and YFSETQ. The CDR3 runs to 14 residues. Deletions cut 0 bases from V and 7 bases from J, with 11 bases between.

Only a few counts were recorded for this clonotype. V and J are TRBV20-1 and TRBJ2-3; TRBD1 agrees at 7 bases. The CDR3 consists of 15 residues. Germline trimming cut 4 bases from V and 0 bases from J; bases unmatched to any gene: 7. The germline V gene has CDR1 DFQATT and CDR2 SNEGSKA (reference sequence). This chain's CDR3 is CSATDRATSTDTQYF. In DNA, the CDR3 is TGCAGTGCTACTGACAGGGCGACTAGCACAGATACGCAGTATTTT.

This clonotype was recorded many times. V and J are TRBV6-2 or TRBV6-3 and TRBJ2-1; a weak D match, TRBD2 (5 bases). Germline V CDR1 and CDR2: MNHEY, SVGEGT. The CDR3 is 14 residues long. V was shortened by 0 bases and J by 8 bases, with 11 bases between the two germline ends. CDR3 coding DNA: TGTGCCAGCAGTTACTCCGAAGCGGTCCATGAGCAGTTCTTC. Its protein is CASSYSEAVHEQFF.

Many counts were recorded for this clonotype. The chain uses TRBV9 and TRBJ2-4; maybe TRBD2 (5 bases). This CDR3 region has 15 residues. The V gene lost 6 bases and the J gene lost 4 bases, with 17 bases spanning the gap. Looked up from germline, CDR1 is SGDLS and CDR2 is YYNGEE. Here the CDR3 reads CASNRTRLAKNIQYF. CDR3 DNA sequence: TGTGCCAGCAACAGAACACGGCTAGCAAAAAACATTCAGTACTTC.

V gene TRBV20-1 combines with J gene TRBJ2-5; 7 nucleotides match TRBD1. Germline CDR1 reads DFQATT; CDR2 reads SNEGSKA (reference sequence). J gave up 0 bases and V 6 bases, and 4 bases lay outside the gene matches. This CDR3 region has 13 residues. As DNA, the CDR3 is TGCAGTGCCTCGACAGGGAACCAAGAGACCCAGTACTTC. Its protein is CSASTGNQETQYF.

This clonotype was detected many times. V and J are TRBV7-9 and TRBJ1-2; D is unresolved. V gave up 4 bases and J gave up 10 bases, with 13 bases separating them. The CDR3 length is 12 residues. Germline lookup yields CDR1 SEHNR and CDR2 FQNEAQ (reference sequence). CDR3 in amino acids: CASSWGVFDYTF. Written as DNA, the CDR3 is TGTGCCAGCAGCTGGGGTGTTTTTGACTACACCTTC.